Many counts were recorded for the clone carrying this T cell receptor beta chain. Its antigen is not known. The data are from a study of regulatory T cells in long-lasting Graves disease. Notes on the study in general: Among samples with persistent disease, TRBV28, TRBJ1-2 and TRBJ2-5 were favored.

Trimming removed 5 bases at V and 0 bases at J, with 16 bases between. This CDR3 comprises 16 residues. The germline gives CDR1 MDHEN, CDR2 SYDVKM. As to time point: newly diagnosed GD, antithyroid drugs for less than 3 months. Extracted PBMC RNA gave rise to the TCR library. Patients came through an endocrinology department, and that department was in Xi'an, China. EDTA tubes were used for drawing nine milliliters of peripheral blood. With iRepertoire HTBI primers and Arm-PCR of CDR3 regions, TCR beta libraries were built. TCRdb passed the multiplex PCR reads through MiXCR, listing each CDR3 protein once. The sample contains over 500,000 distinct CDR3 sequences, roughly a sixth of which appear only once. These data were also reused for a study on T cells in Graves' hyperthyroidism and ophthalmopathy.

This clonotype originated in a man aged 18-30 years with Graves disease. The chain uses TRBV28 and TRBJ2-5, with no clear D. The sample in question was peripheral blood mononuclear cells (PBMCs), obtained at new diagnosis, from a patient treated with antithyroid drugs. The chain's CDR3 is CASSTPLTSYQETQYF. The DNA for the CDR3 is TGTGCCAGCAGTACTCCATTGACTTCCTACCAAGAGACCCAGTACTTC.